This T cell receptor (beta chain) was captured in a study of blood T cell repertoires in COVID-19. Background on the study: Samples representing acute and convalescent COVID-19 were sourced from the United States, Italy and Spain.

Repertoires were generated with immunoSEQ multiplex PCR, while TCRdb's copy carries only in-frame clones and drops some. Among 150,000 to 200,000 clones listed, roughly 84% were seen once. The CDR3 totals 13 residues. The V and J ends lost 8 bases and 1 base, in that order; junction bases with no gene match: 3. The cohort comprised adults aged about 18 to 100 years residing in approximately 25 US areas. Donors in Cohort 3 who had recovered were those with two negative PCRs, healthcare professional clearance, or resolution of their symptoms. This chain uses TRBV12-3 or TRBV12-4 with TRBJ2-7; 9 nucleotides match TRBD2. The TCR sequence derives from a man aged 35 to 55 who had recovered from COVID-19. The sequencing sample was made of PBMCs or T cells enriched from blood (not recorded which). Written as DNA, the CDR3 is TGTGCCAGCCAGCGGGGGGAATCCTACGAGCAGTACTTC. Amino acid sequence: CASQRGESYEQYF.